The rows below give T cell receptor beta chains drawn from one sample of a study of CD8+ T cells in alopecia areata. Sequenced by immunoSEQ multiplex PCR; TCRdb stores in-frame clones only, minus some. The profile shows approximately 200,000 clones, around 56% of them singletons. The material was CD4+ T cells sorted from blood, obtained at week 4, from a patient treated with tofacitinib. The receptors were sampled from a human donor with alopecia areata. CDR3s include the opening cysteine and the closing phenylalanine or tryptophan. Each record gives: J gene, D gene, V gene, clone size, CDR3 protein, CDR3 DNA. D genes are given only for firm matches. A row's size may be missing; if present it is once, few, many or a size class.

TRBJ2-3 | TRBD1 | TRBV9 | NA | CASAKSGTGTDTQYF | TGTGCCAGCGCCAAATCCGGGACAGGGACAGATACGCAGTATTTT
TRBJ2-3 | NA | TRBV7-3 | few | CASSLSRTSTDTQYF | TGTGCCAGCAGCTTAAGTCGAACTAGCACAGATACGCAGTATTTT
TRBJ2-7 | TRBD1 | TRBV4-1 | NA | CASSQVGTAPYEQYF | TGCGCCAGCAGCCAAGTGGGGACAGCACCCTACGAGCAGTACTTC
TRBJ1-2 | NA | TRBV5-4 | NA | CASSLEDTYGYTF | TGTGCCAGCAGCTTGGAAGACACCTATGGCTACACCTTC
TRBJ1-1 | NA | TRBV6-6 | NA | CASSPPYEGPLLDAFF | TGTGCCAGCAGCCCCCCCTACGAGGGGCCTCTCCTGGATGCTTTCTTT
TRBJ2-2 | NA | TRBV28 | NA | CASRRSGELFF | TGTGCCAGCAGGAGGAGCGGGGAGCTGTTTTTT
TRBJ2-3 | TRBD2 | TRBV29-1 | few | CSVGGRAGAHTDTQYF | TGCAGCGTGGGGGGAAGAGCGGGGGCTCACACAGATACGCAGTATTTT
TRBJ2-5 | NA | TRBV11-2 | few | CASSTWTEGETQYF | TGTGCCAGCAGCACATGGACAGAGGGCGAGACCCAGTACTTC
TRBJ2-1 | NA | TRBV30 | NA | CAWSVDSARREQFF | TGTGCCTGGAGTGTCGACTCCGCCCGGCGTGAGCAGTTCTTC
TRBJ2-3 | TRBD1 | TRBV29-1 | NA | CSAGQGRTDTQYF | TGCAGCGCAGGACAGGGGAGGACAGATACGCAGTATTTT
TRBJ1-1 | NA | TRBV29-1 | NA | CSVELQPNTEAFF | TGCAGCGTTGAACTACAGCCGAACACTGAAGCTTTCTTT
TRBJ2-5 | TRBD2 | TRBV5-1 | NA | CASSLAGGETQYF | TGCGCCAGCAGCTTGGCGGGGGGAGAGACCCAGTACTTC
TRBJ2-3 | NA | TRBV7-2 | once | CASSLVAGWDTQYF | TGTGCCAGCAGCTTAGTTGCCGGGTGGGATACGCAGTATTTT
TRBJ2-5 | NA | TRBV5-4 | NA | CASSIDSRSQYF | TGTGCCAGCAGCATCGACTCAAGGTCCCAGTACTTC
TRBJ2-7 | NA | TRBV15 | few | CATSRGRASEQYF | TGTGCCACCAGCAGAGGCAGGGCCAGCGAGCAGTACTTC
TRBJ1-6 | NA | TRBV7-2 | NA | CASSRRADSPLHF | TGTGCCAGCAGCCGGCGTGCGGATTCACCCCTCCACTTT
TRBJ2-3 | NA | TRBV4-1 | NA | CASSQGGSRILTNTQYF | TGCGCCAGCAGCCAAGGGGGTTCTAGGATATTAACAAATACGCAGTATTTT
TRBJ2-7 | NA | TRBV5-1 | few | CASSLGSSYEQYF | TGCGCCAGCAGCTTGGGAAGCTCCTACGAGCAGTACTTC
TRBJ2-5 | TRBD2 | TRBV30 | few | CAWVLAGGSETQYF | TGTGCCTGGGTACTAGCGGGGGGCTCAGAGACCCAGTACTTC
TRBJ2-7 | TRBD2 | TRBV29-1 | few | CSVGTSGGLSYEQYF | TGCAGCGTTGGTACTAGCGGGGGCCTTTCCTACGAGCAGTACTTC
TRBJ2-7 | NA | TRBV1 | few | CTSRRDFSYEQYF | TGCACCAGCCGAAGGGACTTCTCCTACGAGCAGTACTTC
TRBJ2-1 | NA | TRBV29-1 | few | CSVGDGLNEQFF | TGCAGCGTAGGGGACGGTCTCAATGAGCAGTTCTTC
TRBJ2-5 | TRBD1 | TRBV5-1 | NA | CASSPQTGLMAQYF | TGCGCCAGCAGTCCCCAGACAGGGCTGATGGCCCAGTACTTC
TRBJ2-7 | TRBD2 | TRBV2 | NA | CASSWTSGGYEQYF | TGTGCCAGCAGCTGGACTAGCGGGGGGTACGAGCAGTACTTC
TRBJ1-6 | NA | TRBV15 | few | CATSRQGNSPLHF | TGTGCCACCAGCAGACAGGGTAATTCACCCCTCCACTTT
TRBJ2-7 | NA | TRBV30 | NA | CAWSLSGTEQYF | TGTGCCTGGAGTTTGTCCGGCACAGAGCAGTACTTC
TRBJ2-7 | TRBD2 | TRBV27 | NA | CASSFRSGGVYEQYF | TGTGCCAGCAGCTTTAGGAGCGGGGGGGTTTACGAGCAGTACTTC
TRBJ2-6 | NA | TRBV2 | NA | CASQQGSAGANVLTF | TGTGCCAGCCAACAGGGATCGGCTGGGGCCAACGTCCTGACTTTC
TRBJ1-1 | NA | TRBV30 | NA | CAWSGQFGTEAFF | TGTGCCTGGAGTGGACAATTTGGCACTGAAGCTTTCTTT
TRBJ1-2 | TRBD1 | TRBV7-2 | NA | CASTSDRANYGYTF | TGTGCCAGCACCTCCGACAGGGCCAACTATGGCTACACCTTC
TRBJ2-2 | NA | TRBV5-1 | NA | CASNVGEAGELFF | TGCGCCAGCAACGTAGGGGAAGCCGGGGAGCTGTTTTTT
TRBJ2-3 | NA | TRBV29-1 | NA | CSVGGESTDTQYF | TGCAGCGTTGGCGGGGAGAGCACAGATACGCAGTATTTT
TRBJ1-2 | NA | TRBV28 | NA | CASSSPDRRVYYGYTF | TGTGCCAGCAGTTCCCCCGACAGGAGGGTTTACTATGGCTACACCTTC
TRBJ1-1 | TRBD1 | TRBV4-3 | NA | CASSQLRTGANEAFF | TGCGCCAGCAGCCAACTCAGGACAGGGGCAAATGAAGCTTTCTTT
TRBJ2-5 | TRBD1 | TRBV4-2 | NA | CASSKSAQGAGETQYF | TGTGCCAGCAGCAAGTCAGCACAGGGGGCCGGTGAGACCCAGTACTTC
TRBJ1-1 | NA | TRBV27 | NA | CASSLWLSTEAFF | TGTGCCAGCAGTTTATGGTTAAGTACTGAAGCTTTCTTT
TRBJ2-5 | NA | TRBV5-1 | NA | CASSLTMTARETQYF | TGCGCCAGCAGCTTGACAATGACAGCTCGAGAGACCCAGTACTTC
TRBJ2-1 | TRBD1 | TRBV29-1 | NA | CSAYDRQGIYNEQFF | TGCAGCGCCTATGATAGACAGGGCATCTACAATGAGCAGTTCTTC
TRBJ2-7 | NA | TRBV5-1 | NA | CASRYQPETYEQYF | TGCGCCAGCAGGTACCAACCGGAGACCTACGAGCAGTACTTC
TRBJ1-3 | NA | TRBV4-2 | NA | CASSQVTGFGNTIYF | TGTGCCAGCAGCCAAGTCACGGGATTTGGAAACACCATATATTTT
TRBJ1-1 | TRBD1 | TRBV29-1 | NA | CSVRGQGLNTEAFF | TGCAGCGTCCGGGGACAGGGATTGAACACTGAAGCTTTCTTT
TRBJ2-5 | NA | TRBV29-1 | few | CSVGYTVEETQYF | TGCAGCGTTGGGTACACCGTCGAGGAGACCCAGTACTTC
TRBJ1-2 | NA | TRBV6-5 | NA | CASSYSTIAYGYTF | TGTGCCAGCAGTTACTCGACAATCGCTTATGGCTACACCTTC
TRBJ2-1 | NA | TRBV30 | NA | CAWAPNSEQFF | TGTGCCTGGGCGCCTAACAGTGAGCAGTTCTTC
TRBJ1-2 | TRBD1 | TRBV30 | NA | CAWSVERFGQGVNGYTF | TGTGCCTGGAGTGTAGAAAGGTTTGGGCAGGGGGTAAATGGCTACACCTTC